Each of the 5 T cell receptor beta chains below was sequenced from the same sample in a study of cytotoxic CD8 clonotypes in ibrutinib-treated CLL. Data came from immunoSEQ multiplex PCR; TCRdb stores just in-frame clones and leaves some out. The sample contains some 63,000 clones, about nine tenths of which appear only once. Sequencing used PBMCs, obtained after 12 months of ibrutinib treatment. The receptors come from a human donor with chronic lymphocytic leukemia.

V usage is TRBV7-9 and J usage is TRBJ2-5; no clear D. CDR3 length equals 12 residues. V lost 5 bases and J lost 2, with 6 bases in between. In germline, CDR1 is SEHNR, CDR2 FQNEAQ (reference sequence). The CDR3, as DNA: TGTGCCAGCAGCCCCCGGCAAGAGACCCAGTACTTC. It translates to CASSPRQETQYF.

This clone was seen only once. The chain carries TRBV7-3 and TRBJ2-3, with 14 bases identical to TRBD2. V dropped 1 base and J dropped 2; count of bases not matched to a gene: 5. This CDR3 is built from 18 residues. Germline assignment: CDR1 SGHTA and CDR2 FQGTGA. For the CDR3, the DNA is TGTGCCAGCAGCTTAAACTCGGGACTAGCGGGGGACACAGATACGCAGTATTTT. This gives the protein CASSLNSGLAGDTDTQYF.

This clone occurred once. CDR3 in amino acids: CASSPWEPGRNEQFF. Here the CDR3 DNA reads TGTGCCAGCAGTCCCTGGGAGCCCGGACGGAATGAGCAGTTCTTC. This chain links TRBV27 with TRBJ2-1, with D tentatively TRBD2 (5 bases). Germline V gene sequence: CDR1 MNHEY, CDR2 SMNVEV (reference sequence). V shed 5 bases and J shed 7 bases, with 18 bases lying between them. The CDR3 is 15 residues long.

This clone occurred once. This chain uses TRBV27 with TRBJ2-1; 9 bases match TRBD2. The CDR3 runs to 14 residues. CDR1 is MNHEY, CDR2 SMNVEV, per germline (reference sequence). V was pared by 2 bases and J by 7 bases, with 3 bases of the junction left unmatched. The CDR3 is CASSLGTSLNEQFF. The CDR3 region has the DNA TGTGCCAGCAGTTTAGGGACTAGCTTGAATGAGCAGTTCTTC.

CDR3: CASSLTILGHNEQFF. In nucleotides, the CDR3 is TGCGCCAGCAGCTTGACTATCCTCGGCCACAATGAGCAGTTCTTC. The V gene is TRBV5-1, the J gene TRBJ2-1; D is ambiguous. V was shortened by 1 base and J by 5 bases, with 13 bases between the two germline ends. Germline assignment: CDR1 SGHRS and CDR2 YFSETQ. The CDR3 is made up of 15 amino acids.